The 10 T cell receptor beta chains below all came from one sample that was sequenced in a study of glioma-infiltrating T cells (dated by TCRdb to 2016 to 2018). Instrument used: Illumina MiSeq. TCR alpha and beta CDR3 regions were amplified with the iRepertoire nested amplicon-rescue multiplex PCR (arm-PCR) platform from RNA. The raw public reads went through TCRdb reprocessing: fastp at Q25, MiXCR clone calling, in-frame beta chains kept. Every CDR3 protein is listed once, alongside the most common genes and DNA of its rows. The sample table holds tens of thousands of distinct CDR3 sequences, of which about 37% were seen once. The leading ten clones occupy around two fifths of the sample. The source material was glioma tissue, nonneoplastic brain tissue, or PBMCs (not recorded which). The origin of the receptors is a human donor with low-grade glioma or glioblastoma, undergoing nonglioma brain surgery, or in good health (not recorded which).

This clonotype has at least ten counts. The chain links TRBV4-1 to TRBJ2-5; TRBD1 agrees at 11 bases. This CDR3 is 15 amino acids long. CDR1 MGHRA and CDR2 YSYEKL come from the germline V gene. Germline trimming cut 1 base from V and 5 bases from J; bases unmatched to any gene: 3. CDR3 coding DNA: TGCGCCAGCAGCCAAGGGGACAGGGGGTTTGAGACCCAGTACTTC. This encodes CASSQGDRGFETQYF.

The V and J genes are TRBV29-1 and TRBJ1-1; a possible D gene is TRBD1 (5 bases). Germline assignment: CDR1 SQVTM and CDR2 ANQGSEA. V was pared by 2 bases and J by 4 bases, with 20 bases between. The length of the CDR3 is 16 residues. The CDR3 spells CSVEWENPGMGTEAFF. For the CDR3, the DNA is TGCAGCGTTGAATGGGAGAATCCAGGGATGGGCACTGAAGCTTTCTTT.

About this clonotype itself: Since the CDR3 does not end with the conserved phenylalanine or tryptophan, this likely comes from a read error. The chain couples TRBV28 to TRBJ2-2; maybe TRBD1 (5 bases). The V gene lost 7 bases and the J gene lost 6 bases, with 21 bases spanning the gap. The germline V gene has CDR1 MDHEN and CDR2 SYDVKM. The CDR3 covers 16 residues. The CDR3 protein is CASTKGNSRGSGELFL. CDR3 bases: TGTGCCAGCACCAAGGGGAACAGTAGGGGCTCCGGGGAGCTGTTTCTT.

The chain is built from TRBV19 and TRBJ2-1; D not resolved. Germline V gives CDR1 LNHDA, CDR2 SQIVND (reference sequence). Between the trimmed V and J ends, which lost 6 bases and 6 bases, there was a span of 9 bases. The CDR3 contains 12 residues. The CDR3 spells CASSGHVNEQFF. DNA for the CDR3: TGTGCCAGTAGCGGGCACGTCAATGAGCAGTTCTTC.

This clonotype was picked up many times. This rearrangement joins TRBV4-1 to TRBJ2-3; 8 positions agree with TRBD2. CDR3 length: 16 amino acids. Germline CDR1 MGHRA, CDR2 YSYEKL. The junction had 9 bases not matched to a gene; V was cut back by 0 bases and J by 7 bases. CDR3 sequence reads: CASSQEDSGGPNTQYF. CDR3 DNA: TGCGCCAGCAGCCAAGAGGATTCGGGAGGGCCTAATACGCAGTATTTT.

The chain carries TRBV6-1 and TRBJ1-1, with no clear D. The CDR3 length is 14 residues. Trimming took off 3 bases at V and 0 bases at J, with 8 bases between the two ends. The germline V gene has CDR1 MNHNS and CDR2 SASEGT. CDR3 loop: CASSEGRVNTEAFF. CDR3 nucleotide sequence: TGTGCCAGCAGTGAGGGCAGAGTGAACACTGAAGCTTTCTTT.

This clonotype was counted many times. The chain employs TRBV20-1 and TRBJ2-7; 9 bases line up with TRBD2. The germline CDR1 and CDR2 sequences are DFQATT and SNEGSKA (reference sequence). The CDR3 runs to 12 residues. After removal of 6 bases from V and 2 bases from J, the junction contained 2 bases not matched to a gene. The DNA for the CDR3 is TGCAGTGCGTTAGCGGGAGCCTACGAGCAGTACTTC. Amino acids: CSALAGAYEQYF.

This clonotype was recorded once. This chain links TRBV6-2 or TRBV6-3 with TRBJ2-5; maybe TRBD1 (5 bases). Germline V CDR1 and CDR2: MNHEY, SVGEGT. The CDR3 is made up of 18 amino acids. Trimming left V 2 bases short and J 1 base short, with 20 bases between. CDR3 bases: TGTGCCAGCAGTTACAGGAAGGGGAACAGACTGATCCAAGAGACCCAGTACTTC. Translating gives CASSYRKGNRLIQETQYF.

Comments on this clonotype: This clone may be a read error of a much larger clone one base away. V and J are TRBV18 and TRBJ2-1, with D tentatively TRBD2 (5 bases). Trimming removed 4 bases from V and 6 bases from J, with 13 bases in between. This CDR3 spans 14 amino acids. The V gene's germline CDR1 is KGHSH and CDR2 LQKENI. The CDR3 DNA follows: TGTGCCAGCTCACGAGCGGACGTCTTCAATGAGCAGTTCTTC. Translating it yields CASSRADVFNEQFF.

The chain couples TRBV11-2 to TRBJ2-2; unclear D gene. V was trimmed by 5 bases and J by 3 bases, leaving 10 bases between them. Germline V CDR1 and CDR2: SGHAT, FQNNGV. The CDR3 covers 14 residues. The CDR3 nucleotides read TGTGCCAGCAGCCCACTCCGAGACACCGGGGAGCTGTTTTTT. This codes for CASSPLRDTGELFF.